Sequencing of this T cell receptor beta chain was carried out in a study of T-cell memory formation after mild COVID-19. Overall study findings and caveats: What remained unconfirmed was the SARS-CoV-2 specificity of second-wave clones peaking on day 37.

Germline V gene lookup returns CDR1 MNHEY and CDR2 SMNVEV (reference sequence). J gave up 4 bases and V 5 bases, and 7 bases lay outside the gene matches. This CDR3 is built from 14 residues. Using its own MiXCR run on the 5' RACE reads, TCRdb lists one record per CDR3 protein. The sample carries almost 550,000 distinct CDR3 sequences, 20% recorded once. Comment on this clonotype: Its antigen is not identified.

V gene TRBV27 combines with J gene TRBJ1-2; TRBD1 matches 7 bases. The sequencing sample was made of PBMCs or a T cell subset sorted from them (not recorded which). The sequence was obtained from an adult woman who had mild COVID-19 (a few samples of this study predate the infection). Cell type and time point are not known. The CDR3 loop reads CASSPTGDRYGYTF. CDR3 coding DNA: TGTGCCAGCAGTCCCACAGGGGATCGCTATGGCTACACCTTC.